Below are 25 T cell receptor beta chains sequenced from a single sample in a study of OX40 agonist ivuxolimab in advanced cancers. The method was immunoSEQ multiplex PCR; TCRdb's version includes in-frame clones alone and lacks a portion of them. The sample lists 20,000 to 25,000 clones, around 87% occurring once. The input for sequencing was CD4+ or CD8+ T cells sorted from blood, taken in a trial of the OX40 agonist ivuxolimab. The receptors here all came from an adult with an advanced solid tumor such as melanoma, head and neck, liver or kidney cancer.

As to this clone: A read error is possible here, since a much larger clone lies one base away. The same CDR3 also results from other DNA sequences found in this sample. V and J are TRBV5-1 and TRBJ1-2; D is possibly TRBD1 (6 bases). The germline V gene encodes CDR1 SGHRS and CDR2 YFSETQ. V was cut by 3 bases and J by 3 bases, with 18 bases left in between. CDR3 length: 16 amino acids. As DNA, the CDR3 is TGCGCCAGCAGCTCCTTGGACAGAGGGCAGCACTATGGCTACACCTTC. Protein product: CASSSLDRGQHYGYTF. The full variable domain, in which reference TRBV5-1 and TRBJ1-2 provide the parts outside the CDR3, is KAGVTQTPRYLIKTRGQQVTLSCSPISGHRSVSWYQQTPGQGLQFLFEYFSETQRNKGNFPGRFSGRQFSNSRSEMNVSTLELGDSALYLCASSSLDRGQHYGYTFGSGTRLTVV.

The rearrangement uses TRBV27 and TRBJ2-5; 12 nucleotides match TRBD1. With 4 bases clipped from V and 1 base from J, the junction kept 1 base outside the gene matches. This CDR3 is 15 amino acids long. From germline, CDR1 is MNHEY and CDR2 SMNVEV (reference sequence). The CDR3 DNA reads TGTGCCAGCAGTTCGGGACAGGGGGCCCAAGAGACCCAGTACTTC. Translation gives CASSSGQGAQETQYF.

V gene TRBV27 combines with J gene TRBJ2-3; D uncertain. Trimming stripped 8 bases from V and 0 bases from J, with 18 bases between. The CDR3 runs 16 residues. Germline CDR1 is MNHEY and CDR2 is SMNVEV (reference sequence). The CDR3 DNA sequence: TGTGCCAGCTCCCCCTTCCCAAGAGTAAGCACAGATACGCAGTATTTT. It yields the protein CASSPFPRVSTDTQYF.

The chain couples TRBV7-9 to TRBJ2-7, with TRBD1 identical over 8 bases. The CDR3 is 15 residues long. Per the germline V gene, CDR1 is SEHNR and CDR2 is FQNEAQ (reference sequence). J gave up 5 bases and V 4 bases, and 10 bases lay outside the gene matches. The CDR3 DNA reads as TGTGCCAGCAGCTCCACCCGGACAGGGAACCACGAGCAGTACTTC. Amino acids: CASSSTRTGNHEQYF. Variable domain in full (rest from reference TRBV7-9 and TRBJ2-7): DTGVSQNPRHKITKRGQNVTFRCDPISEHNRLYWYRQTLGQGPEFLTYFQNEAQLEKSRLLSDRFSAERPKGSFSTLEIQRTEQGDSAMYLCASSSTRTGNHEQYFGPGTRLTVT.

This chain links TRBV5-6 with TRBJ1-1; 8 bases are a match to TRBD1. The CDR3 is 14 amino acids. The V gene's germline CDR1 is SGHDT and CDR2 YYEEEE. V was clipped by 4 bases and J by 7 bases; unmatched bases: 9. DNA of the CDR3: TGTGCCAGCAGCCCAACTACAGGGGGGATTGAAGCTTTCTTT. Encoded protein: CASSPTTGGIEAFF.

The CDR3 spells CASSSGLVRDTQYF. CDR3 DNA sequence: TGTGCCAGCAGCTCGGGACTAGTGAGAGATACGCAGTATTTT. V is TRBV7-8 and J is TRBJ2-3; 8 positions agree with TRBD2. Germline V gene sequence: CDR1 SGHVS, CDR2 FQNEAQ. The CDR3 consists of 14 residues. V was pared by 4 bases and J by 5 bases, with 5 bases of the junction left unmatched.

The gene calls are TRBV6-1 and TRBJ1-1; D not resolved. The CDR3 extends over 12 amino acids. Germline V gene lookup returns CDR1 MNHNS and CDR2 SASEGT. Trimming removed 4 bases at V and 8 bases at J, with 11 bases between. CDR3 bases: TGTGCCAGCAGTGGGGAGGGAATCGAAGCTTTCTTT. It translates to CASSGEGIEAFF.

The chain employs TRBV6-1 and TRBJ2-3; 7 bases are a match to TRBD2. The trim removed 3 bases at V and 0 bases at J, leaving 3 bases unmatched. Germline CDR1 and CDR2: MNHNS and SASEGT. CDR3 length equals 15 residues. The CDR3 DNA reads TGTGCCAGCAGTGACGGGGGGACCAGCACAGATACGCAGTATTTT. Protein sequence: CASSDGGTSTDTQYF.

The CDR3: CASSLRTITGGPDTQYF. CDR3 in DNA: TGTGCCAGCAGTTTACGAACTATAACAGGGGGCCCAGATACGCAGTATTTT. The chain links TRBV27 to TRBJ2-3; 9 bases agree with TRBD1. The V gene's germline CDR1 is MNHEY and CDR2 SMNVEV (reference sequence). The CDR3 loop spans 17 amino acids. The trim removed 2 bases at V and 4 bases at J, leaving 10 bases unmatched.

The CDR3 here is CASSTRSAVSYEQYF. In DNA, the CDR3 is TGTGCCAGCAGCACGCGCTCGGCGGTCTCCTACGAGCAGTACTTC. V and J are TRBV21-1 and TRBJ2-7; TRBD2 is the table's D call and was not checked against the DNA. TRBV21-1 is marked as a pseudogene. The CDR3 extends over 15 amino acids.

In DNA form, the CDR3 reads TGCGCCAGCAGCCCATCCACCGGGGGGGCCTACAATGAGCAGTTCTTC. Translated: CASSPSTGGAYNEQFF. The chain carries TRBV4-1 and TRBJ2-1; 8 bases fit TRBD2. The CDR3 is 16 amino acids. The germline CDR1 and CDR2 sequences are MGHRA and YSYEKL. After removal of 4 bases from V and 2 bases from J, the junction contained 7 bases not matched to a gene.

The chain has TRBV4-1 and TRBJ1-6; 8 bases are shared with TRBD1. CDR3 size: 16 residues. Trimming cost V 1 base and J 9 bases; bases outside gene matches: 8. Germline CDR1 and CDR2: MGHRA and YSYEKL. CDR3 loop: CASSQGTGYHASPLHF. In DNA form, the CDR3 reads TGCGCCAGCAGCCAAGGGACAGGGTATCATGCTTCACCCCTCCACTTT.

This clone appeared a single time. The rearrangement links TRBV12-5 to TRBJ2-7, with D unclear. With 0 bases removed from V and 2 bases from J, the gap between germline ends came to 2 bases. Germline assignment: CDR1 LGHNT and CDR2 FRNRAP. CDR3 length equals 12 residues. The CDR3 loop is CASGLVAYEQYF. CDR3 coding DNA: TGTGCTAGTGGTTTGGTCGCCTACGAGCAGTACTTC.

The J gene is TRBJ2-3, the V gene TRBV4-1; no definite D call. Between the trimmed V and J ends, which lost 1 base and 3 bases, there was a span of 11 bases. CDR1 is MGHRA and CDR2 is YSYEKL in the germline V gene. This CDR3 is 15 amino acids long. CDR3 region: CASSQVGDGTDTQYF. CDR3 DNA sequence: TGCGCCAGCAGCCAAGTTGGCGATGGGACAGATACGCAGTATTTT.

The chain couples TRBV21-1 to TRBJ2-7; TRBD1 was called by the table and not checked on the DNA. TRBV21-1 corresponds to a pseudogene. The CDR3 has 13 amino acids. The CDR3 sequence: CASSNRTGNEQYF. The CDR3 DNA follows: TGTGCCAGCAGCAATAGGACAGGGAACGAGCAGTACTTC.

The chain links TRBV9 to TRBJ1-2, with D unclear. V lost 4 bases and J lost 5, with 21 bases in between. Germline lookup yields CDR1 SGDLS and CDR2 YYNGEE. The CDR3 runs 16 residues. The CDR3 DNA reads TGTGCCAGCAGCACCAATGGGGTACTGGGATTGTATGGCTACACCTTC. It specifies CASSTNGVLGLYGYTF.

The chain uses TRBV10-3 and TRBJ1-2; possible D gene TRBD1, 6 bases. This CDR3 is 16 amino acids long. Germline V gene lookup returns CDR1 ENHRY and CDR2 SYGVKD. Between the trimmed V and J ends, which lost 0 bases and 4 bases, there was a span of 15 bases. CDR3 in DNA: TGTGCCATCAGTGAGTCGACAGGACAGTGGACCTATGGCTACACCTTC. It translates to CAISESTGQWTYGYTF.

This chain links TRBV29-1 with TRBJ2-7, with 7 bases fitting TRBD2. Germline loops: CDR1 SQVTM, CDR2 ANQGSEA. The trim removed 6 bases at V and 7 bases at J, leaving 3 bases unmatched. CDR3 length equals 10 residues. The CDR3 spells CSVVGGEQYF. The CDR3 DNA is TGCAGCGTCGTGGGGGGGGAGCAGTACTTC.

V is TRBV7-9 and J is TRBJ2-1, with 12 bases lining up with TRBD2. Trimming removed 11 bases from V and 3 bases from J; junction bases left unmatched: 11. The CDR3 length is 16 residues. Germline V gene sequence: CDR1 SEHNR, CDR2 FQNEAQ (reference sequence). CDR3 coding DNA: TGTGCCGGCGATCGGACTAGCGGGGCTCTCTACAATGAGCAGTTCTTC. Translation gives CAGDRTSGALYNEQFF.

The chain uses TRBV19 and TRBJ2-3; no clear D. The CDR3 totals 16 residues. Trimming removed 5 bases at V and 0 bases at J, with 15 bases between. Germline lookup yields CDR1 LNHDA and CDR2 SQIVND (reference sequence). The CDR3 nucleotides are TGTGCCAGTAGTGTGGGTGTGGACCCTAGCACAGATACGCAGTATTTT. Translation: CASSVGVDPSTDTQYF.

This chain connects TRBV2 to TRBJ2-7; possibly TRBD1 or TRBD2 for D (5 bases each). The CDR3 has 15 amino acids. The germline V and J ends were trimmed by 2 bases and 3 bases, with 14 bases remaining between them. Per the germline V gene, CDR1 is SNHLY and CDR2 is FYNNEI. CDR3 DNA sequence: TGTGCCAGCAGTGAATCCACACGGGGCAACTACGAGCAGTACTTC. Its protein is CASSESTRGNYEQYF.

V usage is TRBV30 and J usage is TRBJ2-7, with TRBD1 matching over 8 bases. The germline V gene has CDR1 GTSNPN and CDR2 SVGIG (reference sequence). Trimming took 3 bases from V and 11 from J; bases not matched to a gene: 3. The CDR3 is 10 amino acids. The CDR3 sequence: CAWRGQVEYF. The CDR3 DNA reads TGTGCCTGGAGGGGACAGGTCGAGTACTTC.

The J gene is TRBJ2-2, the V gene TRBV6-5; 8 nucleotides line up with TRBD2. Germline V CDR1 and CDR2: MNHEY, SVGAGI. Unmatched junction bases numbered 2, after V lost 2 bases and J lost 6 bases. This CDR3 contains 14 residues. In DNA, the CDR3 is TGTGCCAGCAGTTACGGCGGGGGGTCCGGGGAGCTGTTTTTT. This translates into CASSYGGGSGELFF.

The CDR3 region is CASSIRWTGPVDTQYF. In DNA form, the CDR3 reads TGTGCCAGTAGTATCCGCTGGACGGGGCCGGTAGATACGCAGTATTTT. The genes are TRBV19 and TRBJ2-3, with D perhaps matching TRBD1 or TRBD2 (5 bases each). Germline V CDR1 and CDR2: LNHDA, SQIVND (reference sequence). The germline V and J ends were trimmed by 3 bases and 5 bases, with 18 bases remaining between them. The CDR3 sequence is 16 residues long.

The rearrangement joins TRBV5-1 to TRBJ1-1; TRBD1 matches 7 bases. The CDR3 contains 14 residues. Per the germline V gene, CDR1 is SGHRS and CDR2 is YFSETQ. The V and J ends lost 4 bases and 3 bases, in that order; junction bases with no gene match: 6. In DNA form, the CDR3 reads TGCGCCAGCAGCCTGCGACAGGGATACACTGAAGCTTTCTTT. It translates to CASSLRQGYTEAFF.